The rows below give T cell receptor beta chains drawn from one sample of a study of cytomegalovirus exposure and HLA in healthy donors. The table came from immunoSEQ multiplex PCR; TCRdb's copy has only in-frame clones and leaves some out. The sample shows approximately 140,000 clones, approximately 80% of them seen only once. The sequencing sample was made of PBMCs. These receptors came from a woman between 18 and 30 years old in good health and CMV-seronegative. Each CDR3 is given with its conserved first and last residue. A D gene is named only where the DNA matches it firmly. Size is omitted from some rows. Given values are once, few, many or a class for expanded clones.

j_gene,d_gene,abundance,v_gene,CDR3nt,CDR3aa
TRBJ2-3,TRBD2,-,TRBV19,TGTGCCAGTAGTCGACTAGCCCCCACAGATACGCAGTATTTT,CASSRLAPTDTQYF
TRBJ1-5,TRBD1,-,TRBV19,TGTGCCAGTAGTATGGACAGGGGAAGGAGCCAGCCCCAGCATTTT,CASSMDRGRSQPQHF
TRBJ2-7,-,once,TRBV5-1,TGCGCCAGCAGCCCCGATAACAGGGTTGGGGAGCAGTACTTC,CASSPDNRVGEQYF
TRBJ2-1,-,-,TRBV7-6,TGTGCCAGCAGCCCGGCCGACAGCTCCTACAATGAGCAGTTCTTC,CASSPADSSYNEQFF
TRBJ1-3,-,-,TRBV30,TGTGCCTGGAGTGTTACCGGGGACTACTCTGGAAACACCATATATTTT,CAWSVTGDYSGNTIYF
TRBJ1-4,TRBD1,-,TRBV5-1,TGCGCCAGCAGCCCCCGGACAGGGAGAGGAAATGAAAAACTGTTTTTT,CASSPRTGRGNEKLFF
TRBJ2-7,-,few,TRBV7-9,TGTGCCAGCAGCTCCCGGGGGGCAGGACCCTACGAGCAGTACTTC,CASSSRGAGPYEQYF
TRBJ1-5,-,-,TRBV27,TGTGCCAGCAGATATAATTCACAGGGAAATCAGCCCCAGCATTTT,CASRYNSQGNQPQHF
TRBJ2-5,TRBD2,few,TRBV5-4,TGTGCCAGCAGCTTGTCTCCTAGCGGGACGGGAGAGACCCAGTACTTC,CASSLSPSGTGETQYF
TRBJ1-4,TRBD1,-,TRBV5-1,TGCGCCAGCAGCGGACAGGGGTCCGAAGGGAAACTGTTTTTT,CASSGQGSEGKLFF
TRBJ1-1,TRBD1,few,TRBV11-1,TGTGCCAGCAGCCCATCGGAGACAGGGCTCTCTGAAGCTTTCTTT,CASSPSETGLSEAFF
TRBJ2-7,-,few,TRBV4-2,TGTGCCAGCCGCACGGGGTCGGGAGTTCAATACGAGCAGTACTTC,CASRTGSGVQYEQYF
TRBJ2-7,-,-,TRBV6-1,TGTGCCAGCATGCGGAACGAGCAGTACTTC,CASMRNEQYF
TRBJ1-1,-,few,TRBV6-1,TGTGCCAGCAGTGAAGCGCAAGCTGGTCTGGGGGCCGCTTTCTTT,CASSEAQAGLGAAFF
TRBJ2-7,TRBD2,-,TRBV5-4,TGTGCCAGCAGCCCCGGGACTAGCGGGTACGAGCAGTACTTC,CASSPGTSGYEQYF
TRBJ1-1,-,-,TRBV5-4,TGTGCCAGCAGCCAGGGCAACACTGAAGCTTTCTTT,CASSQGNTEAFF
TRBJ1-1,TRBD1,-,TRBV7-8,TGTGCCAGCAGCTTAACCCGGGACAGGGCTGGGACTGAAGCTTTCTTT,CASSLTRDRAGTEAFF
TRBJ2-1,-,-,TRBV30,TGTGCCTGGAGCACGAGGGATGAGCAGTTCTTC,CAWSTRDEQFF
TRBJ2-1,TRBD2,-,TRBV5-1,TGCGCCAGCAGCTTGGAGGTAGCGGGCTTAAATGAGCAGTTCTTC,CASSLEVAGLNEQFF
TRBJ2-5,TRBD1,-,TRBV15,TGTGCCACCAGAGCTAATAGACAGGGGGCAAGGGAGACCCAGTACTTC,CATRANRQGARETQYF
TRBJ2-1,TRBD2,-,TRBV29-1,TGCAGCGTTGACGTAGCGGGAGGGCCCCACAATGAGCAGTTCTTC,CSVDVAGGPHNEQFF
TRBJ2-3,TRBD2,-,TRBV19,TGTGCCAGTAGGAGACTAGCAGGCGACACAGATACGCAGTATTTT,CASRRLAGDTDTQYF
TRBJ2-2,TRBD2,-,TRBV7-7,TGTGCCAGCAGGAAGACTAGCGGGGGCACCGGGGAGCTGTTTTTT,CASRKTSGGTGELFF
TRBJ2-7,-,-,TRBV27,TGTGCCAGCAGTTGGGACCGGGGGTCAGGCGAGCAGTACTTC,CASSWDRGSGEQYF
TRBJ2-7,-,-,TRBV9,TGTGCCAGCAGCGTAGCTCCGGGAGCTGGCCAACAGCAGTACTTC,CASSVAPGAGQQQYF
TRBJ1-3,-,-,TRBV10-3,TGTGCCATCAGTGAGCCTGGGGGCAGGGTTGGAAACACCATATATTTT,CAISEPGGRVGNTIYF
TRBJ1-2,TRBD1,-,TRBV19,TGTGCCAGTAGTGGGGACAGGTATGGCTACACCTTC,CASSGDRYGYTF
TRBJ2-1,TRBD2,-,TRBV5-1,TGCGCCAGCAGCTCCCTCCCACTAGCGGCGAGCTCCTACAATGAGCAGTTCTTC,CASSSLPLAASSYNEQFF
TRBJ2-7,TRBD2,-,TRBV7-9,TGTGCCACCGCGAGTAGCGGGAGTAACGAGCAGTACTTC,CATASSGSNEQYF
TRBJ1-1,TRBD1,-,TRBV5-6,TGTGCCAGCAGCTTGGCCAGCAGTGAAGACAGGGTCAACACTGAAGCTTTCTTT,CASSLASSEDRVNTEAFF
TRBJ2-3,-,-,TRBV14,TGTGCCAGCAGCCAAGTTTCGACGGAGAGCACAGATACGCAGTATTTT,CASSQVSTESTDTQYF
TRBJ2-7,TRBD1,-,TRBV6-1,TGTGCCAGCAGTGCGGGACAGGAGCTGTACGAGCAGTACTTC,CASSAGQELYEQYF
TRBJ2-7,-,-,TRBV19,TGTGCCAGTAGTTTAACAGGGTTATACGAGCAGTACTTC,CASSLTGLYEQYF
TRBJ1-4,TRBD1,-,TRBV30,TGTGCCTGGAGTGACGGGGGACAGGGGCCCCTCTTTGATGAAAAACTGTTTTTT,CAWSDGGQGPLFDEKLFF
TRBJ1-4,TRBD1,-,TRBV6-6,TGTGCCAGCAGTGGGACAGGGGGCGACGAAAAACTGTTTTTT,CASSGTGGDEKLFF
TRBJ2-7,TRBD2,-,TRBV27,TGTGCCAGCAGACCGCTAGCGGGAGTAGAGGACGAGCAGTACTTC,CASRPLAGVEDEQYF
TRBJ2-3,TRBD2,few,TRBV4-2,TGTGCCAGCAGCCAAGATCCGGGACTAGCGGTCCCAGATACGCAGTATTTT,CASSQDPGLAVPDTQYF
TRBJ2-4,-,few,TRBV19,TGTGCCAGTAGTCGCGGAGGGGCCCTAGCCAAAAACATTCAGTACTTC,CASSRGGALAKNIQYF
TRBJ2-7,TRBD2,-,TRBV5-1,TGCGCCAGCAGCTTGGAGGGAGGGTTTGCCTACGAGCAGTACTTC,CASSLEGGFAYEQYF
TRBJ1-4,-,-,TRBV30,TGTGCCTGGAGTCAGGGCAGTAATGAAAAACTGTTTTTT,CAWSQGSNEKLFF
TRBJ2-5,TRBD2,-,TRBV5-1,TGCGCCAGCAGCAATCGACTAGCGGGAGGGCCGGAGACCCAGTACTTC,CASSNRLAGGPETQYF
TRBJ1-1,-,-,TRBV30,TGTGCCTGGAGTTACGGGAAGAACACTGAAGCTTTCTTT,CAWSYGKNTEAFF
TRBJ1-1,-,-,TRBV2,TGTGTCAGCACCTATTGGGGAGGGGCGACGTCTAACACTGAAGCTTTCTTT,CVSTYWGGATSNTEAFF
TRBJ2-5,-,-,TRBV29-1,TGCAGCAGCACAGGGCGGTTGAGAGAGACCCAGTACTTC,CSSTGRLRETQYF
TRBJ1-1,-,-,TRBV7-2,TGTGCCAGCAGCCCCAGGGGAATGAACACTGAAGCTTTCTTT,CASSPRGMNTEAFF
TRBJ1-1,-,-,TRBV25-1,TGTGCCAGCAGTGCCCAGGTCGAGAACACTGAAGCTTTCTTT,CASSAQVENTEAFF